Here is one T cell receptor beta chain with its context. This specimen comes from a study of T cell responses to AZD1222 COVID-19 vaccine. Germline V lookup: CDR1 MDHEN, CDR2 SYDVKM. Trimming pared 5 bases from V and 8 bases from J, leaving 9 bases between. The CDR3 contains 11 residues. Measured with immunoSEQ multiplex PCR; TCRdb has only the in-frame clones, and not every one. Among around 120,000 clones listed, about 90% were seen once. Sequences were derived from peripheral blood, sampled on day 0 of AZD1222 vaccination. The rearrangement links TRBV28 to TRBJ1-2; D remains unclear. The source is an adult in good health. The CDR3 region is CASSPNEGYTF. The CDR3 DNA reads TGTGCCAGCAGTCCCAATGAGGGCTACACCTTC.